Below, one T cell receptor beta chain is given with its context. Its cognate antigen has yet to be identified. There are no base qualities to consult, and no much larger clone falls within one base. The donors were healthy, HIV-negative adults with no recently reported acute infections or vaccinations. Every donor was a Caucasian adult residing in Nashville, Tennessee, USA. For unsorted samples, tens of millions of PBMCs were counted, and genomic DNA was extracted using the QIAamp DNA Blood Mini kit. After blood collection by leukapheresis, PBMCs were isolated using Ficoll-Histopaque density gradient centrifugation and then cryopreserved in the vapor phase of liquid nitrogen. Using the deep immunoSEQ assay, multiplex PCR amplified TCR CDR3 regions from genomic DNA. Genomic DNA extracted from each cell subset was distributed evenly over all wells of several immunoSEQ 96-well plates, and each plate served as one replicate. For unsorted PBMC, around 310 ng of genomic DNA, equivalent to about 30,000 T cell genomes, went into each replicate PCR. Ten immunoSEQ deep assay plates were used to sequence the unsorted PBMC genomic DNA. The purified libraries were quantified using a Qubit 3.0 fluorometer, sized with a Bioanalyzer 2100, and then quantified again using the KAPA Library Quantification kit. Every immunoSEQ 96-well plate was sequenced on a separate single-read 150-cycle Illumina NextSeq 550 flow cell. The authors processed their data as follows. The immunoSEQ output contained only junctional sequences without quality scores, so filtering could not match that applied to full-length reads. To assign V/J genes and CDR3, sequences were annotated using PyIR, a Python wrapper for IgBLAST v1.9, with IMGT germline references. Reads were filtered out if the reads had weak V/J assignments (E-value above 1e-6), no CDR3, stop codons, out-of-frame junctions, or ambiguous translated residues. V3J clonotypes were defined as sequences sharing the same inferred V gene, J gene, and CDR3 amino acid sequence. Percentage overlap between repertoires was computed as shared unique clonotypes divided by the size of the smaller repertoire. Repertoire richness was assessed with RTK rarefaction, the Chao1 estimator, and Recon v2.1 estimates of unobserved clonotypes. Entries here come from immuneACCESS through TCRdb and include only in-frame sequences with V and J called. Some clones fail to appear in such tables; in the studies checked, an unresolved V gene covers under half of the shortfall, and the cause of the remainder is unknown. That table supplies the V and J calls and clone size; D and trimming were determined from the DNA. For this sample there are about half a million clones; roughly 85% appear just once. 10% to 15% of the sample belongs to the ten largest clones.

Via the germline V gene, CDR1 is MDHEN and CDR2 SYDVKM. V gives up 3 bases and J gives up 3 bases, and the segment between their germline ends measures 11 bases. The CDR3 contains 14 residues, cysteine and phenylalanine counted. Here the CDR3 DNA is all that survives: 42 bases in frame from base 1. This sample stems from a study of shared clonotypes between healthy human individuals (dated by TCRdb to 2020 to 2021). Some background on the complete study: A couple of women and a few men aged 18 to 49 years were included in the cohort. Each donor's leukapheresis produced roughly between about 0.85 and 10 billion PBMCs. The study deeply sequenced blood TCR repertoires of about five healthy adults to estimate repertoire size and the extent of clonotype sharing between individuals. To increase sequencing depth and limit assay-specific biases, TCR repertoire library preparation and sequencing were carried out by different laboratories using diverse techniques. On the study overall, not on this receptor specifically: Because the study included only a small number of donors, the genetic and exposure-history diversity represented was limited. Pairwise subsampling indicated that sequencing depth was expected to affect the degree of clonotype sharing among donors. Only blood was sampled, and tissue TCR repertoires likely differ from those in blood.

The sequence was collected from a woman aged 40 to 50 in good health. Some clones in this sample may be carry-over from other donors' samples. Sequencing was done on a sample of PBMCs. Recombination linked TRBV28 to TRBJ2-5; TRBD1 is a possible D gene, resting on 5 matching bases. DNA sequence: TGTGCCAGCAGTTTTTTGCAGGGTAAAGAGACCCAGTACTTC. Its product reads: CASSFLQGKETQYF.